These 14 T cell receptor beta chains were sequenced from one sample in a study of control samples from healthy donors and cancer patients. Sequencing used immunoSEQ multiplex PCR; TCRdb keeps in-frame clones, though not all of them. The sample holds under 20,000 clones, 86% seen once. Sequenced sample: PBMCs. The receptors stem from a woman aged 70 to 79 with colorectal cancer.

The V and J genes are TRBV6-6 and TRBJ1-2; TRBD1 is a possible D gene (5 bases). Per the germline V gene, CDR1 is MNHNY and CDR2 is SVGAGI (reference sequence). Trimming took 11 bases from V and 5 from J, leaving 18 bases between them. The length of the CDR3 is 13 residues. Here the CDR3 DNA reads TGTGCCTTAAGCAGGGAGCCCTTATATGGCTACACCTTC. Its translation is CALSREPLYGYTF.

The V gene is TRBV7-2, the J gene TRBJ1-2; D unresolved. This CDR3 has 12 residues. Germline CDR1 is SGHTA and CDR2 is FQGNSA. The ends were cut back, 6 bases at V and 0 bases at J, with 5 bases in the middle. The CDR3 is CASSQANYGYTF. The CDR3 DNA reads TGTGCCAGCAGTCAAGCTAACTATGGCTACACCTTC.

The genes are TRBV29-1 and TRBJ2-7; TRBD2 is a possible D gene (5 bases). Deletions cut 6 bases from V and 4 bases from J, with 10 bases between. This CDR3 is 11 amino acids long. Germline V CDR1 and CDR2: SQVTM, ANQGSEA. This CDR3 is CSVKEGYEQYF. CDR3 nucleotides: TGCAGCGTCAAAGAGGGTTACGAGCAGTACTTC.

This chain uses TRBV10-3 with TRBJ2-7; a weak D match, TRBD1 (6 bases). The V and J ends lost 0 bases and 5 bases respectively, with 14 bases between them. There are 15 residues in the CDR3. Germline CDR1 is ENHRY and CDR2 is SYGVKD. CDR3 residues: CAISESKAGVDEQYF. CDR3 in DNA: TGTGCCATCAGTGAGTCGAAGGCAGGGGTGGACGAGCAGTACTTC.

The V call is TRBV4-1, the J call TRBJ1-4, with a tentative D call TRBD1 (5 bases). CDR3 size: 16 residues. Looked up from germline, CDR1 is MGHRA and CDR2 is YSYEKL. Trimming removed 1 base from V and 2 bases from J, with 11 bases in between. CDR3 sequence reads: CASSQGGGRTNEKLFF. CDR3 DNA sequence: TGCGCCAGCAGCCAAGGGGGGGGTAGGACTAATGAAAAACTGTTTTTT.

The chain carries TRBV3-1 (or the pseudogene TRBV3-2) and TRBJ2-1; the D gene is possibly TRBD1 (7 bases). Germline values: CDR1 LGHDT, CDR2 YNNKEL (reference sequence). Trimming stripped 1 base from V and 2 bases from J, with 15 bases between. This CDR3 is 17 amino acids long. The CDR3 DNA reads TGTGCCAGCAGCCAAGGTTGGCAGGGGGGAGCCTACAATGAGCAGTTCTTC. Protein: CASSQGWQGGAYNEQFF.

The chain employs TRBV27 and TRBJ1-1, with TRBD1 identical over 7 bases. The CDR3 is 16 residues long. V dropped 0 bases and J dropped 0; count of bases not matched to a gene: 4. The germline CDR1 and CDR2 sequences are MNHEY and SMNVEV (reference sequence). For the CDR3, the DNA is TGTGCCAGCAGTTTATCTGGCCAGGGGGTGAACACTGAAGCTTTCTTT. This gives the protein CASSLSGQGVNTEAFF.

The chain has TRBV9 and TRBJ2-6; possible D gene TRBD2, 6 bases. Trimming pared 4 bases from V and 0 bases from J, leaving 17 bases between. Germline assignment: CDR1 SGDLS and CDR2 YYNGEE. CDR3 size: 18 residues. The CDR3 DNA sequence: TGTGCCAGCAGCCCCCGCGGAGGGCTTTCCTCTGGGGCCAACGTCCTGACTTTC. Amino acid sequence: CASSPRGGLSSGANVLTF.

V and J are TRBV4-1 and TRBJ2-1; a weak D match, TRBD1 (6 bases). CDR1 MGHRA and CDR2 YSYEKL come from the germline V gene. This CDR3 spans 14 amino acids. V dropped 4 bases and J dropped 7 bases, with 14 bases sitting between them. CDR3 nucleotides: TGCGCCAGCAGCCCAGTCGGGCAGGGGAATGAGCAGTTCTTC. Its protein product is CASSPVGQGNEQFF.

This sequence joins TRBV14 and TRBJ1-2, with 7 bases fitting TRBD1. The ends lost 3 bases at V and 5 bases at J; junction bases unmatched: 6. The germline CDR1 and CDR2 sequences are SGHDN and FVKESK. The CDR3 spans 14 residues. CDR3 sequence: CASSHRQGGYGYTF. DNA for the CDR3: TGTGCCAGCAGCCACCGACAGGGAGGGTATGGCTACACCTTC.

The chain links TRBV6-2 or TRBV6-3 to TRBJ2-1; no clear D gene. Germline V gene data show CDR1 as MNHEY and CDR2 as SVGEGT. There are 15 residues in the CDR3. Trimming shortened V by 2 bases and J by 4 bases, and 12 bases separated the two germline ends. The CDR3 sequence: CASSYGSAGYNEQFF. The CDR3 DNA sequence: TGTGCCAGCAGTTACGGGTCGGCCGGGTACAATGAGCAGTTCTTC.

The CDR3 loop reads CATSRDRQGKGYTF. Here the CDR3 DNA reads TGTGCCACCAGCAGAGATCGGCAGGGGAAGGGCTACACCTTC. This sequence joins TRBV15 and TRBJ1-2; D possibly corresponds to TRBD1 (6 bases). V lost 0 bases, J lost 8 bases, and 13 bases lay in between. The CDR3 spans 14 residues. From germline, CDR1 is LNHNV and CDR2 YYDKDF (reference sequence).

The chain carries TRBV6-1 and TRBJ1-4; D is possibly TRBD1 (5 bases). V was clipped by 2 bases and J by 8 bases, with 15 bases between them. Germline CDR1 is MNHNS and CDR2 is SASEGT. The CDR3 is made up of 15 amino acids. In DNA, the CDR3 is TGTGCCAGCAGTGAAATAGGGGCACTAGGGGAAAAACTGTTTTTT. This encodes CASSEIGALGEKLFF.

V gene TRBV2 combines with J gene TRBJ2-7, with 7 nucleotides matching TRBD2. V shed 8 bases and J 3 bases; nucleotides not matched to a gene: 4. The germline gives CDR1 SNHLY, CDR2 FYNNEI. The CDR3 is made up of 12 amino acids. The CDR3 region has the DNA TGTGCCAGCCGGGACTACCTCTACGAGCAGTACTTC. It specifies CASRDYLYEQYF.